These T cell receptor beta chains were read from a single sample in a study of T cell repertoires in cytomegalovirus infection. MiXCR, run by TCRdb on the reads, gives a single entry per CDR3 protein. The sample holds about 140,000 distinct CDR3 sequences; approximately 5.9% are singletons and the top ten take roughly 18%. Sequencing was carried out using PBMCs. All receptors derive from a human donor in good health (CMV status not recorded). Some clones in this sample may be carry-over from other donors' samples. Each CDR3 is given with its conserved first and last residue. A D gene is named only where the DNA matches it firmly. Rows give clone size only sometimes, using once, few, many, or a class for an expanded clone.

>.|TRBV30|TRBJ1-1|many
CVGTRNTEAFF
TGTGTTGGGACGAGGAACACTGAAGCTTTCTTT
>TRBD2|TRBV20-1|TRBJ2-3|many
CSASRGGSTDTQYF
TGCAGTGCTAGTCGGGGGGGCAGCACAGATACGCAGTATTTT
>TRBD1|TRBV28|TRBJ1-5|few
CASHRGSTTMSNQPQHF
TGTGCCAGCCACAGGGGATCTACTACTATGAGCAATCAGCCCCAGCATTTT
>.|TRBV20-1|TRBJ2-5|few
CSARSVAASETQYF
TGCAGTGCTAGGTCGGTAGCGGCCTCAGAGACCCAGTACTTC
>.|TRBV25-1|TRBJ2-2|few
CASSETGTDNTGELFF
TGTGCCAGCAGTGAAACCGGGACGGACAACACCGGGGAGCTGTTTTTT
>.|TRBV7-9|TRBJ1-4|few
CASSRGLSNEKLFF
TGTGCCAGCAGTAGGGGCCTCTCTAATGAAAAACTGTTTTTT
>.|TRBV2|TRBJ1-1|few
CASMGGLMAEAFF
TGTGCCAGCATGGGGGGGCTTATGGCTGAAGCTTTCTTT
>.|TRBV29-1|TRBJ1-1|.
CSVYKGMNTEAFF
TGCAGCGTTTACAAGGGGATGAACACTGAAGCTTTCTTT
>TRBD1|TRBV13|TRBJ1-6|many
CASSETGTGNSPLHF
TGTGCCAGCAGCGAAACCGGGACAGGTAATTCACCCCTCCACTTT
>.|TRBV7-6|TRBJ1-3|many
CASSLPSSGNTIYF
TGTGCCAGCAGCCTCCCGTCCTCTGGAAACACCATATATTTT
>.|TRBV29-1|TRBJ1-2|many
CSVEDRAPNYGYTF
TGCAGCGTTGAAGACAGGGCTCCTAACTATGGCTACACCTTC
>.|TRBV6-5|TRBJ1-3|many
CASSSLTGDSGNTIYF
TGTGCCAGCAGTTCGCTGACAGGAGATTCTGGAAACACCATATATTTT
>.|TRBV5-4|TRBJ2-7|.
CASSLRAEARYEQYF
TGTGCCAGCAGCTTGAGGGCCGAAGCCCGCTACGAGCAGTACTTC
>TRBD2|TRBV7-8|TRBJ2-5|many
CASSHPGLAGVETQYF
TGTGCCAGCAGCCATCCGGGGCTAGCGGGGGTGGAGACCCAGTACTTC
>.|TRBV2|TRBJ2-7|many
CASSSQAGGSHYEQYF
TGTGCCAGCAGCTCCCAAGCTGGGGGAAGTCACTACGAGCAGTACTTC
>.|TRBV7-2|TRBJ2-3|many
CALRGGASTDTQYF
TGTGCCTTAAGGGGCGGGGCTAGCACAGATACGCAGTATTTT
>.|TRBV12-3/TRBV12-4|TRBJ2-7|many
CASSSIGFRYEQYF
TGTGCCAGCAGTTCCATTGGTTTTCGCTACGAGCAGTACTTC
>TRBD1|TRBV12-3/TRBV12-4|TRBJ1-1|many
CASSSGTGKNTEAFF
TGTGCCAGCAGTTCCGGGACAGGGAAGAACACTGAAGCTTTCTTT
>.|TRBV6-1|TRBJ2-1|many
CASSDPGGAGTSYNEQFF
TGTGCCAGCAGTGACCCCGGGGGAGCGGGGACAAGCTACAATGAGCAGTTCTTC
>.|TRBV28|TRBJ1-4|few
CASSEPGQYEKLFF
TGTGCCAGCAGTGAACCGGGACAATACGAAAAACTGTTTTTT
>.|TRBV12-3/TRBV12-4|TRBJ1-5|many
CASSSRGSQHF
TGTGCCAGCAGTTCCCGAGGGTCCCAGCATTTT
>.|TRBV27|TRBJ2-3|many
CASGGLRGDTQYF
TGTGCCAGCGGAGGCCTACGAGGGGATACGCAGTATTTT
>.|TRBV5-1|TRBJ2-5|many
CASSRGAPGEVTQYF
TGCGCCAGCAGCCGGGGGGCGCCCGGGGAAGTGACCCAGTACTTC
>.|TRBV5-1|TRBJ2-1|.
CASSLDQNNVQFF
TGCGCCAGCAGCTTGGACCAAAACAATGTGCAGTTCTTC
>TRBD1|TRBV11-2|TRBJ2-7|many
CASSPSTGPYEQYF
TGTGCCAGCAGCCCTTCGACAGGGCCCTACGAGCAGTACTTC
>.|TRBV20-1|TRBJ2-3|few
CSARERFRTQQDTQYF
TGCAGTGCTAGAGAACGTTTTAGGACACAGCAAGATACGCAGTATTTT
>TRBD1|TRBV29-1|TRBJ2-7|many
CSVAPGTGGYEQYF
TGCAGCGTTGCCCCGGGGACAGGGGGGTACGAGCAGTACTTC
>TRBD1|TRBV20-1|TRBJ2-7|many
CSARLGTGGTYEQYF
TGCAGTGCTCGACTGGGGACAGGGGGGACCTACGAGCAGTACTTC
>.|TRBV29-1|TRBJ1-2|.
CSVGKDYHTF
TGCAGCGTTGGTAAAGACTACCACACCTTC
>TRBD2|TRBV6-8|TRBJ2-3|.
CASSYTSGGAGDTQYF
TGTGCCAGCAGTTACACAAGCGGGGGGGCTGGAGATACGCAGTATTTT
>.|TRBV7-2|TRBJ1-1|many
CASSLAGTLNTEAFF
TGTGCCAGCAGCTTAGCGGGGACACTGAACACTGAAGCTTTCTTT
>.|TRBV19|TRBJ2-2|many
CASSTRYDPDGELFF
TGTGCCAGTAGTACCCGTTACGACCCGGACGGGGAGCTGTTTTTT
>.|TRBV6-5|TRBJ2-6|many
CASSRAKFPSGANVLTF
TGTGCCAGCAGTCGAGCGAAATTTCCCTCTGGGGCCAACGTCCTGACTTTC
>.|TRBV7-2|TRBJ2-5|many
CASSLWSGSKSQETQYF
TGTGCCAGCAGCTTATGGTCGGGGTCCAAGTCACAAGAGACCCAGTACTTC
>.|TRBV29-1|TRBJ1-1|.
CSVEGEFTTEAFF
TGCAGCGTTGAGGGGGAATTCACCACTGAAGCTTTCTTT
>.|TRBV7-8|TRBJ1-5|many
CASSLDAVSNQPQHF
TGTGCCAGCAGCTTAGACGCCGTAAGCAATCAGCCCCAGCATTTT
>.|TRBV6-2/TRBV6-3|TRBJ2-2|.
CASTRTGYTGELFF
TGTGCCAGCACCCGAACAGGTTACACCGGGGAGCTGTTTTTT
>.|TRBV28|TRBJ2-3|many
CASREGAEGTQYF
TGTGCCAGCAGGGAAGGGGCTGAGGGTACGCAGTATTTT
>.|TRBV12-5|TRBJ2-3|many
CASRDTGAGYTDTQYF
TGTGCTAGCCGCGATACCGGCGCAGGCTACACAGATACGCAGTATTTT
>.|TRBV7-2|TRBJ2-3|.
CASSLQAGTDTQYF
TGTGCCAGCAGCTTACAGGCGGGCACAGATACGCAGTATTTT
>.|TRBV20-1|TRBJ1-6|.
CSARAQAGRSYNSPLHF
TGCAGTGCTAGGGCCCAGGCAGGACGCTCCTATAATTCACCCCTCCACTTT